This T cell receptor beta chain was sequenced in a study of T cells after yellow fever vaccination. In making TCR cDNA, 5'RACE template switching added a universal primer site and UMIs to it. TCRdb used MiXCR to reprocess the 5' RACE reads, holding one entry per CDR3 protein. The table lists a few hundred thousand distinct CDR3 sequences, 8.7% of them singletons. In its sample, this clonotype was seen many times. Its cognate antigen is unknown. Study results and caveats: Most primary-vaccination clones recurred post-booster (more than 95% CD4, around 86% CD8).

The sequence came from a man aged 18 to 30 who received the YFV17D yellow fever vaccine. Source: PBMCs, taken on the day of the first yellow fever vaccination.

The CDR3 DNA sequence: TGCAGTGCTAGGGGGGACAGGCTCTACAATGAGCAGTTCTTC. Its translation is CSARGDRLYNEQFF. The chain uses TRBV20-1 and TRBJ2-1; TRBD1 aligns across 8 bases. The CDR3 is 14 amino acids. V shed 3 bases, J shed 3 bases, and the junction held 4 bases outside the gene matches. Germline-derived CDR1 and CDR2 are DFQATT and SNEGSKA (reference sequence).